This entry lists 23 T cell receptor beta chains sequenced from one sample in a study of blood T cell repertoires in COVID-19 (dated by TCRdb to about 2020). Receptor amplification or capture employed the immunoSEQ multiplex PCR assay. TCRdb's version of the immuneACCESS table is confined to in-frame rearrangements and falls short of the full clone set. An unresolved V gene accounts for under half of the shortfall where checked; the remainder is of unknown origin. Here the sample has 88,000 or so clones; approximately 87% occur a single time. Roughly an eighth of the sample belongs to the ten largest clones. The material sequenced was peripheral blood. Source of these receptors: a human donor in a cohort sampled during active COVID-19.

This clone has a handful of counts. The rearrangement uses TRBV5-1 and TRBJ2-7; 10 bases are a match to TRBD2. CDR1 and CDR2 from the germline V gene are SGHRS and YFSETQ. V lost 4 bases to trimming and J lost 2 bases; unmatched junction nucleotides: 3. The CDR3 consists of 14 residues. The CDR3 coding sequence is TGCGCCAGCAGCCCTAGCGGGAGCCCCTACGAGCAGTACTTC. It codes for CASSPSGSPYEQYF.

CDR3 sequence: CSVDDGGSVGEDQYF. The CDR3 region has the DNA TGCAGCGTTGACGACGGCGGGAGTGTGGGAGAGGACCAGTACTTC. The chain links TRBV29-1 to TRBJ2-5; 7 bases match TRBD2. With V trimmed by 3 bases and J by 10 bases, 17 bases remained unmatched. Looked up from germline, CDR1 is SQVTM and CDR2 is ANQGSEA. There are 15 residues in the CDR3. The full variable domain, with the rest looked up from reference TRBV29-1 and TRBJ2-5, is SAVISQKPSRDICQRGTSLTIQCQVDSQVTMMFWYRQQPGQSLTLIATANQGSEATYESGFVIDKFPISRPNLTFSTLTVSNMSPEDSSIYLCSVDDGGSVGEDQYFGPGTRLLVL.

The chain couples TRBV2 to TRBJ1-2, with a tentative D call TRBD1 (5 bases). Trimming pared 6 bases from V and 8 bases from J, leaving 16 bases between. The germline gives CDR1 SNHLY, CDR2 FYNNEI. This CDR3 has 13 amino acids. The CDR3 region has the DNA TGTGCCAGCAGCCCAACGATCAGGGTGGGCTACACCTTC. Translated, it gives CASSPTIRVGYTF.

The rearrangement joins TRBV4-3 to TRBJ2-3; perhaps TRBD2 as D (5 bases). This CDR3 is built from 14 residues. V lost 1 base to trimming and J lost 3 bases, with 8 bases between them. Germline V lookup: CDR1 LGHNA, CDR2 YSLEER. The CDR3 loop is CASSQGRTTDTQYF. CDR3 coding DNA: TGCGCCAGCAGCCAAGGGCGGACTACAGATACGCAGTATTTT.

This chain links TRBV28 with TRBJ1-6, with D tentatively TRBD1 (5 bases). The CDR3 has 20 amino acids. Germline V CDR1 and CDR2: MDHEN, SYDVKM. V was clipped by 4 bases and J by 0 bases, with 22 bases between them. The CDR3: CASSSLYGDSWNSYNSPLHF. The DNA of the CDR3 is TGTGCCAGCAGTTCCTTATATGGGGACTCCTGGAACTCCTATAATTCACCCCTCCACTTT.

This rearrangement joins TRBV5-1 to TRBJ2-3; no clear D. The germline gives CDR1 SGHRS, CDR2 YFSETQ. V lost 3 bases, J lost 6 bases, and 14 bases lay in between. This CDR3 has 14 amino acids. The CDR3 here is CASSYEATTDTQYF. CDR3 DNA sequence: TGCGCCAGCAGCTACGAGGCAACCACCGATACGCAGTATTTT.

This clone was seen just once. The rearrangement links TRBV7-9 to TRBJ2-7, with D possibly TRBD2 on 6 matching bases. The V gene lost 3 bases and the J gene lost 2 bases, with 11 bases spanning the gap. There are 14 residues in the CDR3. The V gene's germline CDR1 is SEHNR and CDR2 FQNEAQ (reference sequence). The CDR3 loop reads CASSFREEPYEQYF. The CDR3 coding sequence is TGTGCCAGCAGCTTCAGGGAGGAACCCTACGAGCAGTACTTC.

This chain joins TRBV2 and TRBJ1-5; perhaps TRBD1 as D (5 bases). In germline, CDR1 is SNHLY, CDR2 FYNNEI. V lost 4 bases to trimming and J lost 0 bases, with 16 bases between them. The CDR3 spans 17 residues. The CDR3 region has the DNA TGTGCCAGCAGTGCCCAGGGTGGCCCCTATAGCAATCAGCCCCAGCATTTT. Residues: CASSAQGGPYSNQPQHF.

V usage is TRBV29-1 and J usage is TRBJ1-4; no definite D call. Germline V gives CDR1 SQVTM, CDR2 ANQGSEA. With 1 base removed from V and 8 bases from J, the gap between germline ends came to 8 bases. The CDR3 runs to 12 residues. The CDR3 DNA reads TGCAGCGTTGAAGGGGAGGGCGAAAAACTGTTTTTT. This encodes CSVEGEGEKLFF.

V and J are TRBV29-1 and TRBJ1-5; 9 positions agree with TRBD1. Germline assignment: CDR1 SQVTM and CDR2 ANQGSEA. The CDR3 has 12 residues. V was pared by 6 bases and J by 6 bases, with 3 bases of the junction left unmatched. Here the CDR3 reads CSVGQGSQPQHF. CDR3 bases: TGCAGCGTGGGACAGGGCTCTCAGCCCCAGCATTTT.

The chain recombines TRBV20-1 with TRBJ1-1; D gene ambiguous. Trimming took off 3 bases at V and 2 bases at J, with 19 bases between the two ends. The germline V gene has CDR1 DFQATT and CDR2 SNEGSKA (reference sequence). CDR3 size: 16 residues. CDR3 protein: CSASGTPGVQNTEAFF. CDR3 DNA: TGCAGTGCTAGTGGAACCCCCGGAGTCCAAAACACTGAAGCTTTCTTT.

J is TRBJ2-7 and V is TRBV3-1 (or the pseudogene TRBV3-2); TRBD1 matches 8 bases. Trimming removed 1 base from V and 5 bases from J; junction bases left unmatched: 1. Per the germline V gene, CDR1 is LGHDT and CDR2 is YNNKEL (reference sequence). The CDR3 covers 13 residues. CDR3 region: CASSQAGGHEQYF. CDR3 nucleotides: TGTGCCAGCAGCCAAGCAGGGGGCCACGAGCAGTACTTC.

V is TRBV2 and J is TRBJ2-7; no reliable D call. This CDR3 is built from 12 residues. Germline CDR1 SNHLY, CDR2 FYNNEI. V lost 6 bases to trimming and J lost 3 bases, with 9 bases between them. This CDR3 is CASSTDHYEQYF. CDR3 coding DNA: TGTGCCAGCAGCACAGACCACTACGAGCAGTACTTC. Combining the CDR3 with reference TRBV2 and TRBJ2-7 gives the whole variable domain EPEVTQTPSHQVTQMGQEVILRCVPISNHLYFYWYRQILGQKVEFLVSFYNNEISEKSEIFDDQFSVERPDGSNFTLKIRSTKLEDSAMYFCASSTDHYEQYFGPGTRLTVT.

This clone was observed a handful of times. The J gene is TRBJ2-1, the V gene TRBV15, with D possibly matching TRBD2 (6 bases). Trimming took off 6 bases at V and 0 bases at J, with 9 bases between the two ends. The CDR3 length is 14 residues. The V gene's germline CDR1 is LNHNV and CDR2 YYDKDF (reference sequence). The CDR3 coding sequence is TGTGCCACCAGTCCCGGGGGCTCCTACAATGAGCAGTTCTTC. It encodes CATSPGGSYNEQFF.

In this sample, this clone turned up once. The J gene is TRBJ1-3, the V gene TRBV5-1, with 7 positions matching TRBD1. V lost 0 bases to trimming and J lost 3 bases; unmatched junction nucleotides: 9. The CDR3 is 17 residues long. Germline V gene lookup returns CDR1 SGHRS and CDR2 YFSETQ. The CDR3, as DNA: TGCGCCAGCAGCTTGGAGTCTTCAGGGGGTTTTGGAAACACCATATATTTT. It yields the protein CASSLESSGGFGNTIYF.

The chain joins TRBV28 to TRBJ2-4; a weak D match, TRBD1 (7 bases). Germline values: CDR1 MDHEN, CDR2 SYDVKM. The CDR3 length is 15 residues. Trimming took 5 bases from V and 4 from J, leaving 15 bases between them. CDR3 coding DNA: TGTGCCAGCAGTAGCCCATCAGGGGGGAAAAACATTCAGTACTTC. This translates into CASSSPSGGKNIQYF.

The chain links TRBV18 to TRBJ1-4, with D perhaps matching TRBD1 (5 bases). Trimming took 1 base from V and 2 from J, leaving 8 bases between them. The CDR3 is 15 residues long. The germline CDR1 and CDR2 sequences are KGHSH and LQKENI. CDR3 coding DNA: TGTGCCAGCTCACCACAACAGGAGACTAATGAAAAACTGTTTTTT. Translated, it gives CASSPQQETNEKLFF.

This clone showed up just a few times. The chain has TRBV5-1 and TRBJ2-1; 7 nucleotides line up with TRBD2. Germline CDR1 is SGHRS and CDR2 is YFSETQ. The CDR3 covers 13 residues. V was clipped by 4 bases and J by 4 bases; unmatched bases: 2. This CDR3 is CASSPGLYNEQFF. In DNA form, the CDR3 reads TGCGCCAGCAGCCCGGGACTATACAATGAGCAGTTCTTC.

The gene calls are TRBV18 and TRBJ2-2; 7 bases are shared with TRBD1. The germline V gene encodes CDR1 KGHSH and CDR2 LQKENI. The length of the CDR3 is 15 residues. The V gene end was trimmed by 4 bases and the J gene end by 4 bases; junction bases not matched to a gene: 6. CDR3 sequence: CASSLGTASTGELFF. In DNA, the CDR3 is TGTGCCAGCTCACTGGGGACAGCGAGCACCGGGGAGCTGTTTTTT.

The chain couples TRBV5-1 to TRBJ1-2, with TRBD1 matching 8 bases. This CDR3 comprises 15 residues. Germline assignment: CDR1 SGHRS and CDR2 YFSETQ. J gave up 7 bases and V 0 bases, and 8 bases lay outside the gene matches. The CDR3 loop reads CASSLDLRGRVGYTF. The DNA of the CDR3 is TGCGCCAGCAGCTTGGATCTCAGGGGGCGGGTTGGCTACACCTTC.

This rearrangement joins TRBV11-2 to TRBJ2-7; 7 nucleotides align to TRBD2. Losses at the gene ends were 2 bases for V and 6 bases for J; bases not matched to a gene: 7. The CDR3 spans 14 residues. Per the germline V gene, CDR1 is SGHAT and CDR2 is FQNNGV. CDR3 loop: CASSLRRESAEQYF. The CDR3 nucleotides read TGTGCCAGCAGCTTACGGCGGGAGTCTGCCGAGCAGTACTTC.

The CDR3 loop is CASRKGQRGSYEQYF. The CDR3 DNA reads TGTGCCAGCAGAAAGGGACAGCGAGGGTCCTACGAGCAGTACTTC. The chain joins TRBV6-5 to TRBJ2-7; 7 bases are shared with TRBD1. The trim removed 6 bases at V and 1 base at J, leaving 9 bases unmatched. The germline CDR1 and CDR2 sequences are MNHEY and SVGAGI. This CDR3 region has 15 residues.

In this sample, this clone turned up once. The rearrangement links TRBV6-6 to TRBJ1-4; 8 nucleotides line up with TRBD1. This CDR3 is 14 amino acids long. V was clipped by 7 bases and J by 11 bases; unmatched bases: 12. Germline CDR1 reads MNHNY; CDR2 reads SVGAGI (reference sequence). The CDR3 DNA follows: TGTGCCAGCACTTCAACCAGGGGGCAAGGGAAACTGTTTTTT. Residues: CASTSTRGQGKLFF.